The 26 T cell receptor beta chains presented below share a single source sample, sequenced in a study of shared clonotypes between healthy human individuals. Using immunoSEQ multiplex PCR, the repertoire was profiled, and TCRdb retains in-frame clones only, with some absent. The sample has 2 million to 2.5 million clones, 85% to 95% seen once; the top ten hold approximately 0.39%. Input material: naive CD4+ T cells from PBMCs. Subset denoted: CD45RA+ positively selected. These receptors came from a man younger than 35 in good health. Some clones in this sample may be carry-over from other donors' samples.

This rearrangement joins TRBV13 to TRBJ1-5; no clear D gene. CDR3 size: 15 residues. Germline lookup yields CDR1 PRHDT and CDR2 FYEKMQ (reference sequence). Trimming left V 2 bases short and J 2 bases short, with 10 bases between. This CDR3 is CASSLKLQGNQPQHF. The CDR3 bases are TGTGCCAGCAGCTTAAAACTGCAGGGCAATCAGCCCCAGCATTTT.

The rearrangement uses TRBV21-1 and TRBJ1-3; the table's D call, TRBD1, has no DNA check behind it. TRBV21-1 constitutes a pseudogene. This CDR3 has 15 amino acids. The CDR3 bases are TGTGCCAGCAGCAACCGCAGGGTAGCTGGAAACACCATATATTTT. Its translation: CASSNRRVAGNTIYF.

This clone occurred once. CDR3 loop: CASSAPGLAGETGELFF. As DNA, the CDR3 is TGTGCCAGCAGCGCGCCAGGACTAGCGGGAGAAACTGGGGAGCTGTTTTTT. V usage is TRBV21-1 and J usage is TRBJ2-2; TRBD2, the table's D call, was not compared with the DNA. TRBV21-1 corresponds to a pseudogene. This CDR3 has 17 amino acids.

This chain joins TRBV6-4 and TRBJ2-7; D gene ambiguous. The CDR3 extends over 9 amino acids. V was cut by 11 bases and J by 4 bases, with 6 bases left in between. CDR1 is MRHNA, CDR2 SNTAGT, per germline. The CDR3 region has the DNA TGTGCCGGCACTTACGAGCAGTACTTC. This sequence encodes CAGTYEQYF.

J is TRBJ2-7 and V is TRBV28, with D possibly called TRBD1 or TRBD2 (5 bases each). CDR3 length equals 11 residues. Germline V gene sequence: CDR1 MDHEN, CDR2 SYDVKM. Trimming stripped 4 bases from V and 6 bases from J, with 7 bases between. The CDR3, as DNA: TGTGCCAGCAGTTGGGGGAGCGAGCAGTACTTC. It codes for CASSWGSEQYF.

The J gene is TRBJ1-6, the V gene TRBV6-6; D might be TRBD1 (6 bases). The CDR3 contains 14 residues. V shed 2 bases and J shed 9 bases, with 11 bases lying between them. In germline, CDR1 is MNHNY, CDR2 SVGAGI (reference sequence). The CDR3 bases are TGTGCCAGCAGTTACACAGGGTCGGGTTCACCCCTCCACTTT. It yields the protein CASSYTGSGSPLHF.

CDR3 sequence (DNA): TGTGCCAGCAGCTTAAGTCTTAGCTCCTACAATGAGCAGTTCTTC. Its translation: CASSLSLSSYNEQFF. The gene calls are TRBV7-2 and TRBJ2-1; D call uncertain. The CDR3 extends over 15 amino acids. Trimming pared 2 bases from V and 0 bases from J, leaving 8 bases between. From germline, CDR1 is SGHTA and CDR2 FQGNSA.

The V and J genes are TRBV6-1 and TRBJ2-2; the D gene could be TRBD1 or TRBD2 (6 bases each). The CDR3 length is 17 residues. Deletions cut 1 base from V and 1 base from J, with 13 bases between. The germline CDR1 and CDR2 sequences are MNHNS and SASEGT. Written as DNA, the CDR3 is TGTGCCAGCAGTGAAGGTTGGGGGGCGGTGAACACCGGGGAGCTGTTTTTT. It specifies CASSEGWGAVNTGELFF.

V and J are TRBV29-1 and TRBJ2-3; D may be TRBD2 (6 bases). CDR1 and CDR2 (germline): SQVTM, ANQGSEA. Trimming shortened V by 6 bases and J by 0 bases, and 13 bases separated the two germline ends. CDR3 length: 14 residues. The CDR3 nucleotides read TGCAGCGTGATAGCGGTAACTAGCACAGATACGCAGTATTTT. This gives the protein CSVIAVTSTDTQYF.

On this clone itself: The sample has other DNA sequences that encode this CDR3 too. CDR3 DNA sequence: TGTGCCAGCAGTCGACAGGGAGGGTCCTACGAGCAGTACTTC. It translates to CASSRQGGSYEQYF. The V call is TRBV27, the J call TRBJ2-7; D may correspond to TRBD1 or TRBD2 (7 bases each). The V end was cut by 5 bases, the J end by 1 base, with 12 bases between. There are 14 residues in the CDR3. From germline, CDR1 is MNHEY and CDR2 SMNVEV (reference sequence).

Details on this clone: This sample also contains other DNA sequences that code for the same CDR3. The chain is built from TRBV30 and TRBJ2-5; maybe TRBD2 (6 bases). Germline V gene data show CDR1 as GTSNPN and CDR2 as SVGIG (reference sequence). Trimming shortened V by 1 base and J by 4 bases, and 7 bases separated the two germline ends. The length of the CDR3 is 12 residues. The CDR3 DNA sequence: TGTGCCTGGAGTGGGAGGGGAGAGACCCAGTACTTC. It yields the protein CAWSGRGETQYF.

This sequence joins TRBV6-1 and TRBJ1-2; D is undetermined. Germline values: CDR1 MNHNS, CDR2 SASEGT. Trimming took 4 bases from V and 2 from J, leaving 11 bases between them. CDR3 length equals 14 residues. CDR3 region: CASSAGLSNYGYTF. The CDR3 DNA reads TGTGCCAGCAGTGCCGGACTCTCCAACTATGGCTACACCTTC.

V is TRBV7-9 and J is TRBJ1-1, with a tentative D call TRBD1 (5 bases). CDR1 and CDR2 from the germline V gene are SEHNR and FQNEAQ (reference sequence). V was pared by 6 bases and J by 0 bases, with 11 bases between. This CDR3 has 14 residues. This chain's CDR3 is CASRPGRMNTEAFF. The DNA of the CDR3 is TGTGCCAGCAGGCCGGGACGGATGAACACTGAAGCTTTCTTT.

CDR3 region: CSVVPGDMAGELFF. The CDR3 nucleotides read TGCAGCGTTGTACCGGGGGATATGGCCGGGGAGCTGTTTTTT. The rearrangement uses TRBV29-1 and TRBJ2-2; D might be TRBD2 (6 bases). The ends were cut back, 4 bases at V and 6 bases at J, with 15 bases in the middle. The germline V gene has CDR1 SQVTM and CDR2 ANQGSEA. CDR3 length: 14 amino acids.

This chain connects TRBV5-1 to TRBJ1-2; the D gene is possibly TRBD1 (6 bases). The CDR3 covers 14 residues. V was cut by 4 bases and J by 8 bases, with 18 bases left in between. The germline V gene encodes CDR1 SGHRS and CDR2 YFSETQ. Here the CDR3 reads CASSQGTPLGGYTF. The CDR3 region has the DNA TGCGCCAGCAGCCAGGGGACCCCGTTAGGGGGCTACACCTTC.

The chain carries TRBV2 and TRBJ2-7; the D gene is possibly TRBD1 (6 bases). Germline-derived CDR1 and CDR2 are SNHLY and FYNNEI. The CDR3 has 15 amino acids. Trimming took off 4 bases at V and 7 bases at J, with 20 bases between the two ends. The CDR3 here is CASSVQGPFLGEQYF. The CDR3, as DNA: TGTGCCAGCAGTGTACAGGGCCCCTTTTTGGGTGAGCAGTACTTC.

This chain connects TRBV6-5 to TRBJ2-1, with TRBD2 as a possible D gene (5 bases). This CDR3 contains 12 residues. Germline V gene lookup returns CDR1 MNHEY and CDR2 SVGAGI. V was cut by 5 bases and J by 11 bases, with 13 bases left in between. Here the CDR3 reads CASSPNSGQQFF. CDR3 in DNA: TGTGCCAGCAGTCCCAACAGCGGACAGCAGTTCTTC.

The chain couples TRBV18 to TRBJ2-7; D unresolved. The CDR3 is made up of 15 amino acids. The germline gives CDR1 KGHSH, CDR2 LQKENI. V gave up 3 bases and J gave up 3 bases, with 15 bases separating them. As DNA, the CDR3 is TGTGCCAGCTCACCCGAAGATGGGTCGAGCTACGAGCAGTACTTC. This sequence encodes CASSPEDGSSYEQYF.

V is TRBV28 and J is TRBJ1-5; D ambiguous. The V gene's germline CDR1 is MDHEN and CDR2 SYDVKM. The V gene lost 5 bases and the J gene lost 3 bases, with 14 bases spanning the gap. The CDR3 spans 15 residues. The CDR3: CASSIRHENNQPQHF. The CDR3 DNA sequence: TGTGCCAGCAGTATACGACACGAGAACAATCAGCCCCAGCATTTT.

This chain uses TRBV7-2 with TRBJ2-5; D tentatively fits TRBD1 or TRBD2 (5 bases each). Looked up from germline, CDR1 is SGHTA and CDR2 is FQGNSA. The CDR3 consists of 15 residues. Trimming cost V 5 bases and J 5 bases, with 18 bases left between them. The CDR3 protein is CASSPGRGVKETQYF. The CDR3 nucleotides read TGTGCCAGCAGCCCGGGGAGAGGGGTTAAGGAGACCCAGTACTTC.

This clone was counted once. This rearrangement joins TRBV15 to TRBJ2-5; D remains unclear. V shed 4 bases and J shed 5 bases, with 8 bases lying between them. The germline V gene has CDR1 LNHNV and CDR2 YYDKDF (reference sequence). This CDR3 has 12 amino acids. CDR3 in amino acids: CATSTGGETQYF. For the CDR3, the DNA is TGTGCCACCAGCACTGGTGGTGAGACCCAGTACTTC.

The V gene is TRBV6-5, the J gene TRBJ2-7; D possibly matches TRBD1 or TRBD2 (5 bases each). The germline V gene has CDR1 MNHEY and CDR2 SVGAGI. There are 14 residues in the CDR3. Trimming cost V 2 bases and J 2 bases, with 10 bases left between them. The CDR3 region is CASSYVGGTYEQYF. The CDR3 bases are TGTGCCAGCAGTTACGTTGGGGGAACCTACGAGCAGTACTTC.

The V and J genes are TRBV5-1 and TRBJ2-7; D uncertain. The length of the CDR3 is 15 residues. Germline V CDR1 and CDR2: SGHRS, YFSETQ. V lost 0 bases and J 3 bases, leaving 13 bases between the germline ends. CDR3 DNA: TGCGCCAGCAGCTTGGGGCCGGCAGGCGTCTACGAGCAGTACTTC. This gives the protein CASSLGPAGVYEQYF.

The chain employs TRBV9 and TRBJ2-1; 9 nucleotides align to TRBD2. The CDR3 spans 15 residues. Germline V lookup: CDR1 SGDLS, CDR2 YYNGEE. V gave up 4 bases and J gave up 6 bases; unmatched junction bases: 8. The CDR3 coding sequence is TGTGCCAGCAGCCGGAATAGCGGGAGTTTCAATGAGCAGTTCTTC. Translating gives CASSRNSGSFNEQFF.

The chain joins TRBV7-2 to TRBJ2-1; D is ambiguous. Trimming took off 5 bases at V and 6 bases at J, with 8 bases between the two ends. Germline CDR1 and CDR2: SGHTA and FQGNSA. The CDR3 is 12 residues long. Here the CDR3 reads CASSQLRNEQFF. The CDR3 DNA reads as TGTGCCAGCAGCCAACTCCGCAATGAGCAGTTCTTC.

This clone was recorded a few times. V gene TRBV6-7 combines with J gene TRBJ1-2, with D possibly matching TRBD1 (6 bases). TRBV6-7 has ORF status, its function being uncertain. The CDR3 is made up of 13 amino acids. Deletions cut 2 bases from V and 6 bases from J, with 10 bases between. CDR3 DNA: TGTGCCAGCAGTTACCCGGGGGCGGATGGCTACACCTTC. This sequence encodes CASSYPGADGYTF.